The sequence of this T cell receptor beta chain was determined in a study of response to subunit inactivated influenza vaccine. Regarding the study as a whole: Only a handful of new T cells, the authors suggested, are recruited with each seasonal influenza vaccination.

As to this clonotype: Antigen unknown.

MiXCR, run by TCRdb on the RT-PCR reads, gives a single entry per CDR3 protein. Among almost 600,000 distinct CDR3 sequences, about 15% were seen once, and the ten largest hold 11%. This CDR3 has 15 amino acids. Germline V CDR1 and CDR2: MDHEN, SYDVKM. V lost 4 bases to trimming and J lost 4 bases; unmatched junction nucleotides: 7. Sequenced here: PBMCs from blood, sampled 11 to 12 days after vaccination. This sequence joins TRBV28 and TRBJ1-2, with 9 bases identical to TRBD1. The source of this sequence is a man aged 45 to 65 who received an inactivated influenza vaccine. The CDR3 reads CASSSGQGKAYGYTF. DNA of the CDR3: TGTGCCAGCAGTTCCGGACAGGGGAAGGCCTATGGCTACACCTTC.